These 7 T cell receptor beta chains originate from one sample sequenced in a study of vaccination and CD4 T cells after COVID-19. Sequenced with the Oncomine TCR Beta short-read assay was DNA taken from cultured CD4+ T cells. TCRdb analysed the PCR reads with MiXCR anew, one entry per CDR3 protein. The sample includes more than 15,000 distinct CDR3 sequences, roughly 71% of them seen just once. Sample treatment: roughly 10-day PBMC culture with coronavirus spike peptide pools or control peptides (ViraFEST assay). Their recognized antigens are unknown. Material for sequencing was CD4+ T cells from blood, cultured in vitro. The receptors derive from a human donor who had recovered from COVID-19.

V and J are TRBV14 and TRBJ2-7, with D possibly TRBD1 on 5 matching bases. Between the trimmed V and J ends, which lost 0 bases and 7 bases, there was a span of 16 bases. This CDR3 region has 15 residues. From germline, CDR1 is SGHDN and CDR2 FVKESK. In nucleotides, the CDR3 is TGTGCCAGCAGCCAAGATCCAAGGGGCTGGTGGGAGCAGTACTTC. Translation: CASSQDPRGWWEQYF.

Notes on this clonotype: One junction end does not reproduce the germline sequence, and a read error may be involved. The chain recombines TRBV10-3 with TRBJ1-2, with TRBD1 as a possible D gene (5 bases). This CDR3 has 13 amino acids. The V gene's germline CDR1 is ENHRY and CDR2 SYGVKD. The CDR3 bases are TGTGCCATCAGATCCGGGACGCACTACGGCTACACCTTC. It specifies CAIRSGTHYGYTF.

V gene TRBV12-3 or TRBV12-4 combines with J gene TRBJ2-7; D remains ambiguous. Trimming took 3 bases from V and 0 from J, leaving 12 bases between them. CDR3 size: 15 residues. Here the CDR3 reads CASSFYARSSYEQYF. CDR3 nucleotide sequence: TGTGCCAGCAGTTTTTATGCCAGGTCCTCCTACGAGCAGTACTTC.

J is TRBJ2-5 and V is TRBV20-1; no definite D call. Germline V lookup: CDR1 DFQATT, CDR2 SNEGSKA (reference sequence). V lost 6 bases and J 1 base, leaving 12 bases between the germline ends. This CDR3 comprises 13 residues. The CDR3 DNA follows: TGCAGTGCCCCTTTGGGAAGCCAAGAGACCCAGTACTTC. It specifies CSAPLGSQETQYF.

This clonotype was counted a single time. The chain carries TRBV27 and TRBJ1-5; 8 nucleotides agree with TRBD1. The CDR3 runs to 15 residues. Germline CDR1 is MNHEY and CDR2 is SMNVEV (reference sequence). The ends lost 6 bases at V and 3 bases at J; junction bases unmatched: 7. In nucleotides, the CDR3 is TGTGCCAGCAGATCGGGACAGGTCAACAATCAGCCCCAGCATTTT. It yields the protein CASRSGQVNNQPQHF.

The chain employs TRBV27 and TRBJ2-3; 7 bases fit TRBD1. The CDR3 extends over 14 amino acids. Looked up from germline, CDR1 is MNHEY and CDR2 is SMNVEV (reference sequence). With 5 bases clipped from V and 2 bases from J, the junction kept 4 bases outside the gene matches. The CDR3 sequence is CASSLTGNTDTQYF. Written as DNA, the CDR3 is TGTGCCAGCAGTCTGACAGGGAACACAGATACGCAGTATTTT.

The genes are TRBV2 and TRBJ1-5, with unresolved D. Germline-derived CDR1 and CDR2 are SNHLY and FYNNEI. V was cut by 2 bases and J by 0 bases, with 8 bases left in between. This CDR3 region has 15 residues. CDR3 sequence: CASSENSYSNQPQHF. The CDR3 region has the DNA TGTGCCAGCAGTGAAAACAGCTATAGCAATCAGCCCCAGCATTTT.